This T cell receptor beta chain emerged from a study of long-term antiretroviral therapy in people with HIV. Study-wide background: Of all samples, the earliest predate the 2015 immediate-ART recommendation by about a decade.

Run at survey level, the immunoSEQ assay was version v3.0. Generated by immunoSEQ multiplex PCR, the TCRdb table keeps only in-frame clones and is missing some. This table holds over 20,000 clones, roughly 80% found once. The V gene's germline CDR1 is ENHRY and CDR2 SYGVKD. V dropped 11 bases and J dropped 3 bases, with 13 bases sitting between them. The CDR3 has 12 residues. The source was unsorted PBMCs, collected 1.6 years after starting antiretroviral therapy. This TCR derives from a man aged 35 to 55 with HIV. The V and J genes are TRBV10-3 and TRBJ1-2, with D possibly TRBD1 on 5 matching bases. This chain's CDR3 is CASLGGDYGYTF. Written as DNA, the CDR3 is TGTGCCTCATTGGGGGGGGACTATGGCTACACCTTC.